Listed below are T cell receptor beta chains from one sample, sequenced in a study of T-cell reconstitution after alpha-beta-depleted transplantation in children. Via MiXCR, TCRdb re-called the PCR reads, giving one row per CDR3 protein. The data contain about 340,000 distinct CDR3 sequences, less than 15% of them seen just once; the ten biggest clones take up about 4%. The sequencing used PBMCs, collected from the stem cell graft. These receptor sequences come from a human donor who donated a stem cell graft to a child with Fanconi anemia. Both conserved end residues are part of each CDR3. The D gene is left open where the match is weak. Where a row states a size, it is once, few, many or the class of an expanded clone; other rows omit it.

>TRBJ2-3|-|many|TRBV7-2
CASSSIGGRDTQYF
TGTGCCAGCAGCTCGATTGGGGGGCGGGATACGCAGTATTTT
>TRBJ1-1|-|few|TRBV27
CASRADMNTEAFF
TGTGCCAGCAGGGCAGACATGAACACTGAAGCTTTCTTT
>TRBJ2-3|-|-|TRBV4-3
CASSPNPTTTADTQYF
TGCGCCAGCAGCCCAAATCCTACTACGACGGCAGATACGCAGTATTTT
>TRBJ1-1|-|few|TRBV2
CASSVERTEAFF
TGTGCCAGCAGTGTCGAGAGGACTGAAGCTTTCTTT
>TRBJ2-2|-|once|TRBV7-6
CASSAPVYTGELFF
TGTGCCAGCAGCGCCCCGGTCTACACCGGGGAGCTGTTTTTT
>TRBJ2-4|-|few|TRBV2
CASSERLFANIQYF
TGTGCCAGCAGTGAAAGACTATTTGCAAACATTCAGTACTTC
>TRBJ2-3|TRBD2|many|TRBV20-1
CSAGVPGLALLGGTDTQYF
TGCAGTGCTGGGGTCCCGGGACTAGCTTTGTTGGGCGGCACAGATACGCAGTATTTT
>TRBJ2-1|TRBD2|few|TRBV7-2
CASSPGLAAYNEQFF
TGTGCCAGCAGCCCCGGACTAGCAGCCTACAATGAGCAGTTCTTC
>TRBJ2-3|-|-|TRBV20-1
CSAHQSGRTDTQYF
TGCAGTGCTCATCAGTCGGGACGGACAGATACGCAGTATTTT
>TRBJ2-1|-|few|TRBV3-1
CASSRGPQEFF
TGTGCCAGCAGCCGGGGGCCCCAGGAGTTCTTC
>TRBJ2-3|-|-|TRBV2
CASSVRGRPTDTQYF
TGTGCCAGCAGTGTCAGGGGGAGGCCCACAGATACGCAGTATTTT